The subject of this entry is one T cell receptor beta chain. Antigen specificity is unknown. Unique molecular identifiers were incorporated during preparation of the TCRbeta library. Each CDR3 protein is one row after TCRdb ran MiXCR on the PCR reads. The sample lists just under 350,000 distinct CDR3 sequences, about a sixth occurring once. This record belongs to a study of T-cell reconstitution after alpha-beta-depleted transplantation in children. Findings and caveats of the study: Approximately two months post-transplant, alpha-beta T cells reportedly originated from several hundred expanded graft clones.

The starting material was PBMCs, mostly from graft donor cells, obtained 360 days after TCRalphabeta/CD19-depleted stem cell transplant. The sequence was collected from a male patient aged 2-9 years who had a stem cell transplant for acute lymphoblastic leukemia, so the T cells may come from the graft donor.

The CDR3 DNA reads TGTGCCAGCACCCTAGCGGGGGTTACAGATACGCAGTATTTT. Translating it yields CASTLAGVTDTQYF. The chain links TRBV25-1 to TRBJ2-3, with TRBD2 matching over 10 bases. CDR1 is MGHDK, CDR2 SYGVNS, per germline. Germline trimming cut 7 bases from V and 3 bases from J; bases unmatched to any gene: 4. This CDR3 contains 14 residues.